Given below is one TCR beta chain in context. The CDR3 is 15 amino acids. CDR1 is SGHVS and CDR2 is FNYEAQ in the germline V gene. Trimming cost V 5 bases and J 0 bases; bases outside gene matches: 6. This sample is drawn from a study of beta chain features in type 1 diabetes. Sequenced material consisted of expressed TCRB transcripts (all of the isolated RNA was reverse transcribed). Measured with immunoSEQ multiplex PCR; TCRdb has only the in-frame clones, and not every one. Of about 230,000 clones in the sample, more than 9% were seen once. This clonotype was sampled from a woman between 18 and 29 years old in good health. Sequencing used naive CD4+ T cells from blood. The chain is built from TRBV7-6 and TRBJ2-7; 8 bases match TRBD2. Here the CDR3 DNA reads TGTGCCAGCAGCCCTACCGGGGGGGGCTCCTACGAGCAGTACTTC. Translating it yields CASSPTGGGSYEQYF.